This TCR beta chain was sequenced during a study of T cells in Graves' hyperthyroidism and ophthalmopathy. Researchers amplified the TCR beta CDR3 regions from RNA transcripts. The HTBI primer set drove a first-round RT-PCR of the TCR CDR3. TCRdb redid the calling of the multiplex PCR reads with MiXCR, one entry per CDR3 protein. The table lists about 360,000 distinct CDR3 sequences, less than 15% of them singletons, with around a tenth in the top ten. This CDR3 has 15 amino acids. Germline CDR1 reads LGHNA; CDR2 reads YSLEER. V was clipped by 2 bases and J by 8 bases, with 16 bases between them. This receptor was taken from a woman in her late teens or twenties with Graves' hyperthyroidism. Sequencing input: blood. The chain employs TRBV4-3 and TRBJ2-1; possible D gene TRBD1, 5 bases. CDR3 nucleotides: TGCGCCAGCAGCCAATATCAGGGCCCTAGGGATGAGCAGTTCTTC. Protein sequence: CASSQYQGPRDEQFF.